What follows describes a single T cell receptor (beta chain). This sample stems from a study of Ad26.COV2.S vaccination and SARS-CoV-2 variants. Treatment noted: roughly 19 received Ad26.COV2.S at low or high dose, single or two shots; roughly five received placebo; per-sample allocation not given. The investigators took samples on day 63 after the first vaccine or placebo injection. Clones were read by immunoSEQ multiplex PCR, and TCRdb kept only the in-frame ones, dropping some. The sample yields roughly 680,000 clones, roughly 90% seen once. The trim removed 1 base at V and 5 bases at J, leaving 24 bases unmatched. The germline V gene encodes CDR1 SGHVS and CDR2 FQNEAQ. The CDR3 is 21 residues long.

V and J are TRBV7-8 and TRBJ2-7, with 9 bases aligning to TRBD2. Sample: peripheral blood, taken in a trial of Ad26.COV2.S vaccine versus placebo. The sequence was obtained from a person between 18 and 65 years old who received the Ad26.COV2.S COVID-19 vaccine or a placebo. The CDR3, as DNA: TGTGCCAGCAGCTTAGGCGATTTTCCGGGACTAGCAGGGAGCCGCGGCCACGAGCAGTACTTC. It encodes CASSLGDFPGLAGSRGHEQYF.